The clone carrying this TCR beta chain came up a few times. Its antigen is unidentified. The sample originates from a study of OX40 agonist ivuxolimab in advanced cancers. Across the whole study: Patients were infused with ivuxolimab every 2 weeks at 0.01 to 10 mg/kg. Study-wide findings and caveats: The antigens recognized by the expanded peripheral T cells, that is their antigen specificity, were not determined. Some nonresponders likewise displayed low normalized T-cell clonal expansion.

Assay: immunoSEQ multiplex PCR; the TCRdb copy retains only in-frame clones and omits some. The table includes 68,000 or so clones, roughly 83% detected once. Systemic immunosuppression or autoimmune disease history was grounds to exclude patients. This clonotype originated in an adult with an advanced solid tumor such as melanoma, head and neck, liver or kidney cancer. The sequences come from CD4+ or CD8+ T cells sorted from blood, collected in a trial of the OX40 agonist ivuxolimab.

The CDR3 nucleotides read TGTGCCAGCAGCTTAAGTCCAGCCCCAGATACGCAGTATTTT. Protein sequence: CASSLSPAPDTQYF. V gene TRBV7-2 combines with J gene TRBJ2-3; D uncertain. The CDR3 has 14 amino acids. V was shortened by 2 bases and J by 4 bases, with 10 bases between the two germline ends. The germline CDR1 and CDR2 sequences are SGHTA and FQGNSA.